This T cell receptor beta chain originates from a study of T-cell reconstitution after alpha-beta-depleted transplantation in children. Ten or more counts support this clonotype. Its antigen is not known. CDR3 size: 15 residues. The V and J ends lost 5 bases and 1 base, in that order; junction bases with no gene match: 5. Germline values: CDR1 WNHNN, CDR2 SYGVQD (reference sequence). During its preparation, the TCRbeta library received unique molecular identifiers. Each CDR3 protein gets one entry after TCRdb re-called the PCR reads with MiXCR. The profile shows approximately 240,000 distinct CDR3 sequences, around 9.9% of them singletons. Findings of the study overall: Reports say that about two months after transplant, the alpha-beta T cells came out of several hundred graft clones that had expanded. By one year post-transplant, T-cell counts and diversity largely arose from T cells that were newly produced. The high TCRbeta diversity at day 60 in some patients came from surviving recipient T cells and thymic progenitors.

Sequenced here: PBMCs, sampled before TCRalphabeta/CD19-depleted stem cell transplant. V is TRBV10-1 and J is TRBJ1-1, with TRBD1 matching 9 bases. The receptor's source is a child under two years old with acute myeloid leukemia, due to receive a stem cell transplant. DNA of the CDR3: TGCGCCAGCAGTCCCGGGACAGGGACGAACACTGAAGCTTTCTTT. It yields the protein CASSPGTGTNTEAFF.